Listed here is a single T cell receptor (beta chain). Its antigen is undetermined. The sample is drawn from a study of post-analysis software for immune sequencing data. About the research overall: The disease courses covered relapsing-remitting, secondary progressive and progressive-relapsing multiple sclerosis.

Every TCR beta cDNA library bore unique molecular identifiers. TCRdb fed the PCR reads into MiXCR, producing one record per CDR3 protein. The sample consists of 650,000 to 900,000 distinct CDR3 sequences, about 45% of them appearing once. The germline V gene has CDR1 MGHRA and CDR2 YSYEKL. This CDR3 is 15 amino acids long. Overall study findings and caveats: Patients showed TRBV5-6, TRBV5-1 and TRBV20-1 among four to six TRBV segments more frequent than in controls. When compared against controls, multiple sclerosis patients showed significantly lower normalized Chao1 diversity.

Specimen: blood. This chain uses TRBV4-1 with TRBJ2-5; 8 bases line up with TRBD1. The DNA end lines up better with TRBJ2-7; the J call may be wrong. The TCR comes from a girl aged 5-17 years with multiple sclerosis. As DNA, the CDR3 is TGCGCCAGCAGCCAAGATGACAGGGGCTACTACGAGCAGTACTTC. This sequence encodes CASSQDDRGYYEQYF.